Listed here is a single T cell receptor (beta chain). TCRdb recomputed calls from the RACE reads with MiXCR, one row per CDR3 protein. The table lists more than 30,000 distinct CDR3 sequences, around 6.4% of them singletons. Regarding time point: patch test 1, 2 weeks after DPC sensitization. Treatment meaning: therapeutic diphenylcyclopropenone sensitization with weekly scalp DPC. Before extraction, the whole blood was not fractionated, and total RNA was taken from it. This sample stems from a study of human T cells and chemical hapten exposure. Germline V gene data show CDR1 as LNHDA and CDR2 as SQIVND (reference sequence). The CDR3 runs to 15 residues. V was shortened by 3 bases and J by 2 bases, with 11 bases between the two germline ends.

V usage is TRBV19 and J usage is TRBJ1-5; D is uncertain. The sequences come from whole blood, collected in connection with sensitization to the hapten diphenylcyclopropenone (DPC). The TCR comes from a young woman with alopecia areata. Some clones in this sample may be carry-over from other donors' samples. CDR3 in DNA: TGTGCCAGTAGTATCTACCGGAGGGGCAATCAGCCCCAGCATTTT. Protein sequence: CASSIYRRGNQPQHF.